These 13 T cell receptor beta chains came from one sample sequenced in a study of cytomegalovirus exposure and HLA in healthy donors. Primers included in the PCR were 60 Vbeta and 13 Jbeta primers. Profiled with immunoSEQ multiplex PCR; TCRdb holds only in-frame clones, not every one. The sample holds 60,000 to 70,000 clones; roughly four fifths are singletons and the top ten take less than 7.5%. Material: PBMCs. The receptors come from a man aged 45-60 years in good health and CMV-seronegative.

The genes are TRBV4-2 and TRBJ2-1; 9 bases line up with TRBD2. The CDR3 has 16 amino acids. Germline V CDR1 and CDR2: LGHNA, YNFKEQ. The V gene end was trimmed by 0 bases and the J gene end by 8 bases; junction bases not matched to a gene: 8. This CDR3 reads CASSQDLAGGFDEQFF. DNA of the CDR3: TGTGCCAGCAGCCAAGATCTCGCGGGGGGGTTCGATGAGCAGTTCTTC.

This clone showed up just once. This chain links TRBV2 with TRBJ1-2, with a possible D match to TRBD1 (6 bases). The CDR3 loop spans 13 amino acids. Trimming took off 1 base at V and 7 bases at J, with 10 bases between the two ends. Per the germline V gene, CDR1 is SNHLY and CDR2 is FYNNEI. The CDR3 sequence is CASSEVLRGGYTF. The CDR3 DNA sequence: TGTGCCAGCAGTGAAGTGCTCAGGGGTGGCTACACCTTC.

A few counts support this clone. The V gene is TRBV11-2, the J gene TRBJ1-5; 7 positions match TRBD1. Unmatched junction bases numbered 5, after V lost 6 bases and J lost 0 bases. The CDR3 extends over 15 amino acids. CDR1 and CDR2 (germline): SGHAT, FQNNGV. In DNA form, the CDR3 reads TGTGCCAGCAGTAAAACAGGGGATAGCAATCAGCCCCAGCATTTT. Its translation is CASSKTGDSNQPQHF.

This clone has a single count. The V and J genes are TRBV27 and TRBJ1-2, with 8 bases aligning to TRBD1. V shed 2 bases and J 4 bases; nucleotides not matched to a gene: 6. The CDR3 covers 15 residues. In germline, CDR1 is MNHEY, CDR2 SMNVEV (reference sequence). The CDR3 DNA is TGTGCCAGCAGTTTAGCGACAGGGGTTGGCTATGGCTACACCTTC. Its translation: CASSLATGVGYGYTF.

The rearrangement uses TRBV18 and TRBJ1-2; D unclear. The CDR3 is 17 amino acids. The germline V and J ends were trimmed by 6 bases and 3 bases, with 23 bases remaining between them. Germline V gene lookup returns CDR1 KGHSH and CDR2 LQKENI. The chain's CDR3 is CASSRNEGIDRYYGYTF. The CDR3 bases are TGTGCCAGCTCTCGCAATGAGGGAATTGACCGCTACTATGGCTACACCTTC.

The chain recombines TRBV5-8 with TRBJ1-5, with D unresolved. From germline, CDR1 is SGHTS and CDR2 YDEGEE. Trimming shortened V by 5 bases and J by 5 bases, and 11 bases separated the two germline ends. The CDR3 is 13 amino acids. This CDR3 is CASSPGRYQPQHF. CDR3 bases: TGTGCCAGCAGTCCGGGTCGATATCAGCCCCAGCATTTT.

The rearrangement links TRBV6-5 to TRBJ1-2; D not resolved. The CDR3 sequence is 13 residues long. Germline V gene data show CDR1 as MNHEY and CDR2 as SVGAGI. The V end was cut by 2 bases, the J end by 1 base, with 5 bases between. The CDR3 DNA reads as TGTGCCAGCAGTTACCGACATAACTATGGCTACACCTTC. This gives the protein CASSYRHNYGYTF.

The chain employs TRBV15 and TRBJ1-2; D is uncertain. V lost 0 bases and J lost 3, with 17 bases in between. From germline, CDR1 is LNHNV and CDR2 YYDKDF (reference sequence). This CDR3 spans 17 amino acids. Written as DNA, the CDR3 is TGTGCCACCAGCAGAGATCATCGTCGTCTGGTAGACTATGGCTACACCTTC. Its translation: CATSRDHRRLVDYGYTF.

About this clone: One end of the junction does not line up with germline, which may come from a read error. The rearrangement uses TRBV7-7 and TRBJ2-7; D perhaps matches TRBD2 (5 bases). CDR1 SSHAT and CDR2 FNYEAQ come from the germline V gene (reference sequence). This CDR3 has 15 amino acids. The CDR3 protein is CASSLAMSGTYEQYF. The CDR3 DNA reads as TGTGCTAGCAGCTTAGCGATGAGCGGAACCTACGAGCAGTACTTC.

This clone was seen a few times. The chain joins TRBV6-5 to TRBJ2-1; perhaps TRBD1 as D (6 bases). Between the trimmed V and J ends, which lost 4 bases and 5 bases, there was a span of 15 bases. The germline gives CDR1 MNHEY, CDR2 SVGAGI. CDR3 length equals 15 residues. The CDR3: CASSLRGISNNEQFF. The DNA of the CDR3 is TGTGCCAGCAGTTTGAGGGGGATTTCAAACAATGAGCAGTTCTTC.

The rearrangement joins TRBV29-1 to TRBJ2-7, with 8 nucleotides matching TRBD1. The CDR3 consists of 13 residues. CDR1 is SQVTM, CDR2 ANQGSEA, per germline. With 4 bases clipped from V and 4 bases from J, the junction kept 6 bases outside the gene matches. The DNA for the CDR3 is TGCAGCGTTGTGGGCAGGGGGCAATACGAGCAGTACTTC. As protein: CSVVGRGQYEQYF.

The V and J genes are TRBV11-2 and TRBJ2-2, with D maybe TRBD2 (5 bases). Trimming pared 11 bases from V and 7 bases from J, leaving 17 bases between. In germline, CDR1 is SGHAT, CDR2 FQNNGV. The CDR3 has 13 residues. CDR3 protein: CAGRGLRNGELFF. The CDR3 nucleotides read TGTGCCGGTCGGGGATTAAGGAACGGGGAGCTGTTTTTT.

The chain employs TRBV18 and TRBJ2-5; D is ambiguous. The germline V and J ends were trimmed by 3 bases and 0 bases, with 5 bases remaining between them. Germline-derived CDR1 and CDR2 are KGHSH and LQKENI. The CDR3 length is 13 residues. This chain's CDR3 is CASSPSYQETQYF. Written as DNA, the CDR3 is TGTGCCAGCTCACCCTCGTACCAAGAGACCCAGTACTTC.